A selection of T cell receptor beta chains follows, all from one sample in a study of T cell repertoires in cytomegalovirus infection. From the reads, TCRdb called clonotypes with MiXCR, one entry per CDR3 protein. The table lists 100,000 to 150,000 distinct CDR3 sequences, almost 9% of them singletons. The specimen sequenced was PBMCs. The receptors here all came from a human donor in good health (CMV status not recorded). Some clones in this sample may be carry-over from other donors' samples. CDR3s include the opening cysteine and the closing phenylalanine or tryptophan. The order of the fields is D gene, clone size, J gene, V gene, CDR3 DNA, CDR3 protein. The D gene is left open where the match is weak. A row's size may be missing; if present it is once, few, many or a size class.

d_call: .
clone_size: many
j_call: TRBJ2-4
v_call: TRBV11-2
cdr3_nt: TGTGCCAGCAGCCTCAGCGACTCAGCCAAAAACATTCAGTACTTC
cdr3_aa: CASSLSDSAKNIQYF

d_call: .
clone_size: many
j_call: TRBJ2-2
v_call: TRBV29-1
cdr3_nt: TGCAGCGTTGAACCGGGAACCGGGGAGCTGTTTTTT
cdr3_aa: CSVEPGTGELFF

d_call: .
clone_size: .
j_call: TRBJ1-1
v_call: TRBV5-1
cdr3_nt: TGCGCCAGCAGCTCTGACGGGCTGTTTGAAGCTTTCTTT
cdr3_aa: CASSSDGLFEAFF

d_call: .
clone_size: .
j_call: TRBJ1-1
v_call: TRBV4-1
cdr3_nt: TGCGCCAGCAGCCTTTTCTTTCAGGGCCAAACTGAAGCTTTCTTT
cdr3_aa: CASSLFFQGQTEAFF

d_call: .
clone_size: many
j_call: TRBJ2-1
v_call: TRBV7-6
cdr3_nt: TGTGCCAGCAGCTTATCGGGCAACTACTACAATGAGCAGTTCTTC
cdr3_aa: CASSLSGNYYNEQFF

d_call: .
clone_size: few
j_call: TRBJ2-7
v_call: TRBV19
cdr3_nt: TGTGCCAGTAGTCCGCCCGCCCCGGGACAAACCTACGAGCAGTACTTC
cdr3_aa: CASSPPAPGQTYEQYF

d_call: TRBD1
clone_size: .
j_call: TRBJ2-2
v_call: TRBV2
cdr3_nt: TGTGCCAGCAGTGCCGACAGGGTGGGCACCGGGGAGCTGTTTTTT
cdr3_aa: CASSADRVGTGELFF

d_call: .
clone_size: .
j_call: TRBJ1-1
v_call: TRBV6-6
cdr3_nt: TGTGCCAGCACCTCGTCGGGTGAAGCTTTCTTT
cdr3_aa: CASTSSGEAFF

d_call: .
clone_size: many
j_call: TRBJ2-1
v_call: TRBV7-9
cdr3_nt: TGTGCCAGCAGCTTAGCGGGAGCACCAAGGCAACACAATGAGCAGTTCTTC
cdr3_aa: CASSLAGAPRQHNEQFF

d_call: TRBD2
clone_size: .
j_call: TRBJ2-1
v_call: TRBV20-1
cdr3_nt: TGCAGTGCACCCCCCCGCCTTAGCGGGGGTAACAATGAGCAGTTCTTC
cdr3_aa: CSAPPRLSGGNNEQFF

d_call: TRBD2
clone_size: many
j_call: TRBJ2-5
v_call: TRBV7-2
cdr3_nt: TGTGCCAGCAGCTTACCGCTAGCGGGGGTAAGACAAGAGACCCAGTACTTC
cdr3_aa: CASSLPLAGVRQETQYF